The next 12 T cell receptor beta chains were all read from a single sample in a study of blood T cell repertoires in COVID-19 (dated by TCRdb to the early 2020s). Library preparation employed the immunoSEQ multiplex PCR assay. TCRdb mirrors the immuneACCESS table, restricted to in-frame sequences. Some clones are absent from its copies; in checked studies, under half trace to an unresolved V gene, and the reason for the others is unknown. The sample yields about 160,000 clones; more than 75% were counted once. The top ten constitute about 0.95% of the sample. The source material was peripheral blood. Receptor source: a man aged 35 to 55 with acute or convalescent COVID-19.

CDR3 in DNA: TGTGCCAGCAGTGCCCACACAGGGAGCCCTGAAGCTTTCTTT. It yields the protein CASSAHTGSPEAFF. This chain connects TRBV6-2 or TRBV6-3 to TRBJ1-1; D is perhaps TRBD1 (6 bases). Trimming left V 5 bases short and J 6 bases short, with 16 bases between. Germline loops: CDR1 MNHEY, CDR2 SVGEGT. CDR3 length: 14 residues.

The V gene is TRBV15, the J gene TRBJ1-2; D is possibly TRBD1 (5 bases). Germline V gives CDR1 LNHNV, CDR2 YYDKDF (reference sequence). Trimming pared 6 bases from V and 8 bases from J, leaving 22 bases between. This CDR3 is 15 amino acids long. CDR3 in amino acids: CATSIPGQGGLGYTF. DNA of the CDR3: TGTGCCACCAGTATCCCGGGGCAGGGAGGATTGGGCTACACCTTC.

This chain connects TRBV6-5 to TRBJ1-1, with D possibly matching TRBD1 (6 bases). Trimming removed 4 bases from V and 5 bases from J, with 11 bases in between. CDR1 and CDR2 from the germline V gene are MNHEY and SVGAGI. There are 13 residues in the CDR3. This CDR3 is CASSSPGQTEAFF. In DNA form, the CDR3 reads TGTGCCAGCAGTTCCCCCGGACAGACTGAAGCTTTCTTT.

Only a few counts were recorded for this clone. V gene TRBV12-3 or TRBV12-4 combines with J gene TRBJ1-1; TRBD1 matches 7 bases. CDR3 length: 13 amino acids. Losses at the gene ends were 6 bases for V and 1 base for J; bases not matched to a gene: 2. CDR3 sequence: CASRGQTNTEAFF. CDR3 DNA sequence: TGTGCCAGCAGGGGACAGACGAACACTGAAGCTTTCTTT.

The chain recombines TRBV6-2 or TRBV6-3 with TRBJ1-1; D unclear. With 5 bases removed from V and 1 base from J, the gap between germline ends came to 5 bases. This CDR3 spans 12 amino acids. Germline assignment: CDR1 MNHEY and CDR2 SVGEGT. The CDR3 coding sequence is TGTGCCAGCAGTAGACAGAACACTGAAGCTTTCTTT. Protein product: CASSRQNTEAFF.

This sequence joins TRBV7-3 and TRBJ2-1; 12 bases agree with TRBD2. Germline trimming cut 5 bases from V and 2 bases from J; bases unmatched to any gene: 4. Germline lookup yields CDR1 SGHTA and CDR2 FQGTGA. CDR3 length: 16 amino acids. The CDR3, as DNA: TGTGCCAGCAGCGCTAGCGGGGGGGCAGCCTACAATGAGCAGTTCTTC. Translation: CASSASGGAAYNEQFF.

V usage is TRBV19 and J usage is TRBJ2-7, with 10 bases lining up with TRBD2. Germline loops: CDR1 LNHDA, CDR2 SQIVND (reference sequence). The CDR3 covers 15 residues. Trimming at V came to 4 bases and at J to 3 bases, leaving 6 bases not matched to a gene. The CDR3 nucleotides read TGTGCCAGTAGTACCCTAGCGGGGGACTACTACGAGCAGTACTTC. This gives the protein CASSTLAGDYYEQYF.

The chain uses TRBV5-1 and TRBJ2-1; D may be TRBD1 (7 bases). V was pared by 2 bases and J by 8 bases, with 17 bases between. Germline V gene sequence: CDR1 SGHRS, CDR2 YFSETQ. This CDR3 spans 15 amino acids. In nucleotides, the CDR3 is TGCGCCAGCAGCTTTTCAGGCTCAGGGGGGCATGAGCAGTTCTTC. This translates into CASSFSGSGGHEQFF.

There are a few counts of this clone. The chain employs TRBV28 and TRBJ2-5, with 9 bases aligning to TRBD2. Germline trimming cut 3 bases from V and 7 bases from J; bases unmatched to any gene: 6. Germline V gives CDR1 MDHEN, CDR2 SYDVKM. The CDR3 runs 14 residues. The CDR3 here is CASSFRRAGGTQYF. In DNA form, the CDR3 reads TGTGCCAGCAGTTTTAGGCGAGCGGGAGGGACCCAGTACTTC.

The chain has TRBV2 and TRBJ2-3; 14 bases are shared with TRBD2. Germline lookup yields CDR1 SNHLY and CDR2 FYNNEI. The CDR3 loop spans 13 amino acids. V lost 10 bases, J lost 8 bases, and 5 bases stayed unmatched. CDR3 region: CAIGTSGGGTQYF. The CDR3 coding sequence is TGTGCCATCGGGACTAGCGGGGGCGGTACGCAGTATTTT. The full variable domain, completed using reference TRBV2 and TRBJ2-3, is EPEVTQTPSHQVTQMGQEVILRCVPISNHLYFYWYRQILGQKVEFLVSFYNNEISEKSEIFDDQFSVERPDGSNFTLKIRSTKLEDSAMYFCAIGTSGGGTQYFGPGTRLTVL.

V is TRBV27 and J is TRBJ1-1, with TRBD1 matching 7 bases. Germline V gives CDR1 MNHEY, CDR2 SMNVEV (reference sequence). The CDR3 sequence is 19 residues long. V was pared by 3 bases and J by 0 bases, with 16 bases of the junction left unmatched. The CDR3 protein is CASSLEGTAHTSLNTEAFF. The CDR3 DNA reads as TGTGCCAGCAGTTTGGAGGGGACAGCTCACACTAGTTTGAACACTGAAGCTTTCTTT.

The chain uses TRBV6-5 and TRBJ1-2, with 7 bases fitting TRBD1. J was trimmed by 2 bases and V by 6 bases; bases with no gene match: 3. The CDR3 loop spans 13 amino acids. Germline lookup yields CDR1 MNHEY and CDR2 SVGAGI. The CDR3 DNA sequence: TGTGCCAGCAGAACACAGGGGAACTATGGCTACACCTTC. Translated: CASRTQGNYGYTF.